These T cell receptor beta chains were read from a single sample in a study of CD8 T cells in Susac syndrome. TCRdb reprocessed the immunoSEQ multiplex PCR reads via MiXCR and lists one record per CDR3 protein. There are 200,000 to 250,000 distinct CDR3 sequences in the sample; about 94% occur only once, and 0.1% to 0.15% lies in the top ten. The material sequenced was CD8+ T cells from PBMCs. The receptors originated from a human donor with multiple sclerosis. Both conserved end residues are part of each CDR3. The D gene is left open where the match is weak. A row's size may be missing; if present it is once, few, many or a size class.

V	size	D	J	DNA	CDR3
TRBV4-2	-	-	TRBJ1-3	TGTGCCAGCAGCCAAGGGAGACGGTGGGCTCTAGCGAACACCATATATTTT	CASSQGRRWALANTIYF
TRBV6-1	-	-	TRBJ2-5	TGTGCCAGCAGTCCGCTCGGACCTTGGGAGGCAGAGACCCAGTACTTC	CASSPLGPWEAETQYF
TRBV2	-	TRBD1	TRBJ2-1	TGTGCCAGCAGTGAGGACAGGGAATACAATGAGCAGTTCTTC	CASSEDREYNEQFF
TRBV18	-	-	TRBJ2-1	TGTGCCAGCTCACCTCGAACCCAGGGAAGCTCCTACAATGAGCAGTTCTTC	CASSPRTQGSSYNEQFF
TRBV12-3/TRBV12-4	-	-	TRBJ1-5	TGTGCCAGCAGGGTGAGGGATCAGCCCCAGCATTTT	CASRVRDQPQHF
TRBV12-5	-	-	TRBJ2-3	TGTGCTAGTGGTCTGACCAGGGGACAAGATACGCAGTATTTT	CASGLTRGQDTQYF
TRBV3-1	-	-	TRBJ2-5	TGTGCCAGCAGCCAAGATTTGAGGGGAGAAGAGACCCAGTACTTC	CASSQDLRGEETQYF
TRBV7-2	-	TRBD1	TRBJ2-5	TGTGCCAGCAGCTTACCGGGACAGGAGTACCAAGAGACCCAGTACTTC	CASSLPGQEYQETQYF
TRBV6-5	-	-	TRBJ2-2	TGTGCCAGCAGTTACGCCGGGGCCGGGGAGCTGTTTTTT	CASSYAGAGELFF
TRBV6-5	-	TRBD1	TRBJ1-2	TGTGCCAGCACCCCGGACAGGACTAACTATGGCTACACCTTC	CASTPDRTNYGYTF
TRBV5-4	-	TRBD2	TRBJ2-1	TGTGCCAGCAGCTTGCTAAGGAAAAAACTAGCGGGAAGCGAGCAGTTCTTC	CASSLLRKKLAGSEQFF
TRBV5-1	-	-	TRBJ1-1	TGCGCCAGCAGGACGGGCCCTGAAGCTTTCTTT	CASRTGPEAFF
TRBV24-1	-	-	TRBJ1-2	TGTGCCACCAGTCCGGGGCCCCCTAACTATGGCTACACCTTC	CATSPGPPNYGYTF
TRBV19	few	-	TRBJ2-3	TGTGCTAGCGGTAGCACAGATACGCAGTATTTT	CASGSTDTQYF
TRBV20-1	-	TRBD2	TRBJ2-3	TGCAGTGCTAGAGGAAGCGGGAGTTCAGATACGCAGTATTTT	CSARGSGSSDTQYF
TRBV14	-	-	TRBJ2-7	TGTGCCAGCAGCCAATTCTCCGGGTTCTACGAGCAGTACTTC	CASSQFSGFYEQYF
TRBV5-6	-	TRBD1	TRBJ2-1	TGTGCCAGCAGCTTTGGGCAGGGGGAGAATGAGCAGTTCTTC	CASSFGQGENEQFF
TRBV14	-	-	TRBJ1-1	TGTGCCAGCAGCCAAGAATCCCAGCTGAACACTGAAGCTTTCTTT	CASSQESQLNTEAFF
TRBV20-1	-	TRBD2	TRBJ2-7	TGCAGTGCTAGGGATGCTAGCGGTAACCCCTACGAGCAGTACTTC	CSARDASGNPYEQYF
TRBV20-1	-	-	TRBJ2-7	TGCAGTGTTTCGACAGGATACTACGAGCAGTACTTC	CSVSTGYYEQYF
TRBV20-1	-	TRBD2	TRBJ2-7	TGCAGTGCCAGCGGGACTAGCGGGAGGTACGAGCAGTACTTC	CSASGTSGRYEQYF
TRBV19	-	-	TRBJ2-5	TGTGCCAGTAGTATCAGGGACTTCCAAGAGACCCAGTACTTC	CASSIRDFQETQYF
TRBV6-5	-	-	TRBJ2-1	TGTGCCAGCAGTTCCGACCTTACTCGTGCCGAAACGGGCAATGAGCAGTTCTTC	CASSSDLTRAETGNEQFF
TRBV29-1	-	TRBD2	TRBJ2-5	TGCAGCGTTGAAGGAACCCTAGCGGGAGTATTGGAGACCCAGTACTTC	CSVEGTLAGVLETQYF
TRBV2	-	TRBD2	TRBJ2-1	TGTGCCAGCAGTGATCCTAGCGGGAATTACAATGAGCAGTTCTTC	CASSDPSGNYNEQFF
TRBV27	-	-	TRBJ2-7	TGTGCCAGCAGTCCCGCACTACTGGCGGTTTCCTACGAGCAGTACTTC	CASSPALLAVSYEQYF
TRBV6-2/TRBV6-3	-	-	TRBJ2-5	TGTGCCAGCAGTTACTCGAAGGGGTTAAAGACGGCAGTTCAAGAGACCCAGTACTTC	CASSYSKGLKTAVQETQYF
TRBV9	-	-	TRBJ2-5	TGTGCCAGCAGCCCACCGGGACCTCCGGAGACCCAGTACTTC	CASSPPGPPETQYF
TRBV29-1	-	-	TRBJ1-2	TGCAGCGTTAGCGAGGGGGGGCCGAACTATGGCTACACCTTC	CSVSEGGPNYGYTF
TRBV6-6	-	-	TRBJ2-3	TGTGCCAGCAGTTACTCAGACTTCCGAGATACGCAGTATTTT	CASSYSDFRDTQYF
TRBV20-1	-	TRBD2	TRBJ2-5	TGCAGTGCTACAGAGGAGGAAACTAGCGGGAGTCCCATAGGGGGAGAGACCCAGTACTTC	CSATEEETSGSPIGGETQYF
TRBV20-1	-	-	TRBJ2-1	TGCAGTGCACGAATCCTAAGTTACAATGAGCAGTTCTTC	CSARILSYNEQFF
TRBV4-3	-	-	TRBJ2-7	TGCGCCAGCAGCCAAGATATAGCTGGGAACGAGCAGTACTTC	CASSQDIAGNEQYF
TRBV20-1	-	-	TRBJ1-2	TGCAGTGCGCCGACAGGAATGTCAAACTATGGCTACACCTTC	CSAPTGMSNYGYTF
TRBV7-9	-	-	TRBJ2-2	TGTGCCAGCAGCTCGCATGGACAATCCACCGGGGAGCTGTTTTTT	CASSSHGQSTGELFF